This TCR beta chain was sequenced in a study of CDR3 diversity in severe acne. Germline V gives CDR1 LNHDA, CDR2 SQIVND (reference sequence). The CDR3 totals 16 residues. V was pared by 5 bases and J by 3 bases, with 19 bases between. TCRdb reanalysed the PCR reads using MiXCR and keeps one entry per CDR3 protein. The profile shows about 84,000 distinct CDR3 sequences, around 50% of them singletons. The chain links TRBV19 to TRBJ1-2, with a weak D call TRBD1 (5 bases). This receptor was taken from a male donor in good health, without acne. The specimen sequenced was blood. CDR3 DNA sequence: TGTGCCAGTAGTGAGACGACAGTGACCGAACACTATGGCTACACCTTC. This gives the protein CASSETTVTEHYGYTF.